This is a list of T cell receptor beta chains from one sample in a study of Ad26.COV2.S vaccination and SARS-CoV-2 variants. Method: immunoSEQ multiplex PCR; TCRdb's copy keeps in-frame clones and lacks some. This sample has 300,000 to 400,000 clones; roughly 84% occur once, and the top ten carry around 3.7%. Here the sequenced sample was peripheral blood, taken in a trial of Ad26.COV2.S vaccine versus placebo. The receptors originated from a person aged 18-65 years who received the Ad26.COV2.S COVID-19 vaccine or a placebo. CDR3s include the opening cysteine and the closing phenylalanine or tryptophan.

TRBV7-2	TRBJ1-1	14	CASSLAIGETEAFF
TRBV27	TRBJ2-1	16	CASSFLDRAPYNEQFF
TRBV18	TRBJ1-2	15	CASSPRTGLFYGYTF
TRBV19	TRBJ1-4	15	CASSGPGLFPEKLFF
TRBV25-1	TRBJ2-2	14	CASSFSGGTGELFF
TRBV7-2	TRBJ2-7	15	CASSLVSDSPYEQYF
TRBV24-1	TRBJ1-1	13	CATTEYSKIEAFF
TRBV7-9	TRBJ2-7	14	CASSLIGDSYEQYF
TRBV2	TRBJ1-4	16	CASSDATGGSNEKLFF
TRBV27	TRBJ1-1	14	CASSSSLMALGAFF
TRBV11-3	TRBJ2-3	15	CASSSAGGRTDTQYF
TRBV2	TRBJ2-1	14	CASNLRGPGNEQFF
TRBV29-1	TRBJ2-7	14	CSVEGGVLGYEQYF
TRBV19	TRBJ2-2	12	CASKGGAGELFF
TRBV7-2	TRBJ2-3	15	CASSLRGGGTDTQYF
TRBV5-6	TRBJ1-6	15	CASSLRAVYNSPLHF
TRBV7-2	TRBJ2-2	15	CASTTGQGNTGELFF
TRBV25-1	TRBJ1-6	13	CASRGQNNSPLHF
TRBV19	TRBJ2-1	14	CASETGTGYNEQFF